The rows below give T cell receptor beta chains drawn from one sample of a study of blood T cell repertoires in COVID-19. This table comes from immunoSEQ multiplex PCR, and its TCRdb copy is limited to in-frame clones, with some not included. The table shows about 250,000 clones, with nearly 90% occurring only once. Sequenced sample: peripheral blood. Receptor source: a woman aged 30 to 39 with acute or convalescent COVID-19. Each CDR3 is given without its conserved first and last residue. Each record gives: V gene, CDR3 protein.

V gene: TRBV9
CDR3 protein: ASSFGLAGGTAYEQY

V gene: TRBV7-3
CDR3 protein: ASSPRTSWDTQY

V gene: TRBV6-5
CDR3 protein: ASSSGQFGEQY

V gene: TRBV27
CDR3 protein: ASSSPGLAGTGELF

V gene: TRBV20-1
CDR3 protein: SASLISGRGEQY

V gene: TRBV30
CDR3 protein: AWSLTEMNTEAF

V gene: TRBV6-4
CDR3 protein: ASSDRAGNSPLH

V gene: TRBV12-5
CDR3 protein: ASGFRTGQLNEKLF

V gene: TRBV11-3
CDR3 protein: ASSTDLEGHYEQY

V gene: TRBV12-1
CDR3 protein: ASSLSGQRHPFSYEQY

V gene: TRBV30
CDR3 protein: AWSTGGSYEQY

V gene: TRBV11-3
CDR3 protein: ASSQSSRTSGRDTQY

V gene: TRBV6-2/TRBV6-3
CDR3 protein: ASSYGLALHSYEQY

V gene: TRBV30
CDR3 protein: AWSVQAINTGELF

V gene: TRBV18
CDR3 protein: ASSTSGGNTIY

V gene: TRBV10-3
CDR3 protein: ATLAGGHNEQF

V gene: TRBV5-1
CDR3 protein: ASSLGFAGGSEQY

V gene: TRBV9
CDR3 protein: ASSPFPGELF

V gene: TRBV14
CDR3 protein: ASSPHPFTGQTDYEQY

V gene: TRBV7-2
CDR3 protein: ASSNRWEQF

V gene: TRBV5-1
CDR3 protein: ASRHLAGGGTGELF

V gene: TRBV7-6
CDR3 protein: ASSPGDRLNSGYGYT

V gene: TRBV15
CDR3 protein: ATSPRQGPTGELF

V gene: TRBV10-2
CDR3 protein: ASSEGWGSLTYEQY

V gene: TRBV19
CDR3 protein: ASGTSGRAGSYEQY

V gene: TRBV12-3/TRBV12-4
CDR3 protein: ASSLSPSGQY

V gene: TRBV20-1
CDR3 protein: SASVRLAGVHLGHEQY

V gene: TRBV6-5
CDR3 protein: ASSYSGAGHYEQY

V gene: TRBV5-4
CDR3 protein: ASSLGRGGNEQF

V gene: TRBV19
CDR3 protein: ASSMGTAVYEQY

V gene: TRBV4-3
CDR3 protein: ASSQDYGTGVPSKNIQY

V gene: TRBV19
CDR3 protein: ASSISVETATTEAF

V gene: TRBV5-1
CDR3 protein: ASSIGERGKLF

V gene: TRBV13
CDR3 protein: ASSLGRGREKLF

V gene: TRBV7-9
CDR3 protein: ASTRTGGMHNEQF

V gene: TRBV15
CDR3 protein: ATTPLGASTDTQY

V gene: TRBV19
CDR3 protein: ASSFGGGTTYNEQF

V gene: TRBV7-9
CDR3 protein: ASSFQGQGRSPLH

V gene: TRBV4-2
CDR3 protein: ASSQYSGGIDEQF

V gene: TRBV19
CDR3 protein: ASGPGVLADTQY

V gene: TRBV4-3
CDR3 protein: ASSQEWQLETQY